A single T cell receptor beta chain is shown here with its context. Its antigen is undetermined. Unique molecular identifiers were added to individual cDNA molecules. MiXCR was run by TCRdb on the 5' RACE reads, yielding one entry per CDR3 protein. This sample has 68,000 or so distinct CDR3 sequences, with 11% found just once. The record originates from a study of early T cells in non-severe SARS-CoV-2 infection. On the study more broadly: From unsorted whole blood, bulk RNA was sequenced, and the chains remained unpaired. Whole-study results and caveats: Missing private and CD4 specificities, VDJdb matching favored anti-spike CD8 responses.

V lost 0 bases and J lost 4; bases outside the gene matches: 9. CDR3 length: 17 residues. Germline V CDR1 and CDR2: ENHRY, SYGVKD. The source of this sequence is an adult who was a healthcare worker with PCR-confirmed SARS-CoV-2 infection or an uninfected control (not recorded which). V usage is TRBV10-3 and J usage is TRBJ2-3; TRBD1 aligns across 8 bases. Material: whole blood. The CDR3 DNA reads TGTGCCATCAGTGAGTCTGGACAGGGTATGGCCTCAGATACGCAGTATTTT. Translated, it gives CAISESGQGMASDTQYF.